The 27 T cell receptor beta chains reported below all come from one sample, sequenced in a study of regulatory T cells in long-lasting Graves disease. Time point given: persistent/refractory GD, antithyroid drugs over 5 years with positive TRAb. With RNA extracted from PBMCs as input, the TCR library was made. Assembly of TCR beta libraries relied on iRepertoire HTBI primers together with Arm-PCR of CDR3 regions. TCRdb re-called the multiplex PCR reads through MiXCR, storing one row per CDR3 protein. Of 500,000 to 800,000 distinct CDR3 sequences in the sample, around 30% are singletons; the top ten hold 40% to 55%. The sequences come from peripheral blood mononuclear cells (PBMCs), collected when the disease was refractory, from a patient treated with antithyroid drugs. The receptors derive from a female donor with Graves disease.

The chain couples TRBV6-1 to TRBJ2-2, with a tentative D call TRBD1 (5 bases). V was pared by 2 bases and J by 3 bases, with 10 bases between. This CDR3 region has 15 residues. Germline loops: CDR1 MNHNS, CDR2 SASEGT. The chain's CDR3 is CASSEQGRYTGELFF. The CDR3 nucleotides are TGTGCCAGCAGTGAACAGGGCCGGTACACCGGGGAGCTGTTTTTT.

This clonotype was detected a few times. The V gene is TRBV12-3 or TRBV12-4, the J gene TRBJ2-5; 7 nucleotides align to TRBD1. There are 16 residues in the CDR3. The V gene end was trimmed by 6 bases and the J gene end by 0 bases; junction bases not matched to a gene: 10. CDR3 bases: TGTGCCAGCAGGGACGGGGACAGCTCGTACCAAGAGACCCAGTACTTC. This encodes CASRDGDSSYQETQYF.

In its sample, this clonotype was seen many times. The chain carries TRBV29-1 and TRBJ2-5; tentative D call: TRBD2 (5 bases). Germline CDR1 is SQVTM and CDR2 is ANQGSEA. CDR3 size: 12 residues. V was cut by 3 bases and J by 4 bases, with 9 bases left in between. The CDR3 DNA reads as TGCAGCGTTGAGTTCGGGGTAGAGACCCAGTACTTC. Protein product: CSVEFGVETQYF.

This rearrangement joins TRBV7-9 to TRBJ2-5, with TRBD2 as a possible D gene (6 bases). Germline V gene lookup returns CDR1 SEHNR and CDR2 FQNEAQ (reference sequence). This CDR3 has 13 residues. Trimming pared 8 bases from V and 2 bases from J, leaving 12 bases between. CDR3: CASRSSGQETQYF. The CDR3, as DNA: TGTGCCAGCCGTAGTAGCGGACAAGAGACCCAGTACTTC.

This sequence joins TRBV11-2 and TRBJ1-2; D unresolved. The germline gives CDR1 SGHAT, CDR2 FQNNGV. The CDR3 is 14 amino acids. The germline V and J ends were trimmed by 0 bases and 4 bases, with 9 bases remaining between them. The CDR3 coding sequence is TGTGCCAGCAGCTTAGATACGGCGATCTATGGCTACACCTTC. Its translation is CASSLDTAIYGYTF. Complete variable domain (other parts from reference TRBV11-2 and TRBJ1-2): EAGVAQSPRYKIIEKRQSVAFWCNPISGHATLYWYQQILGQGPKLLIQFQNNGVVDDSQLPKDRFSAERLKGVDSTLKIQPAKLEDSAVYLCASSLDTAIYGYTFGSGTRLTVV.

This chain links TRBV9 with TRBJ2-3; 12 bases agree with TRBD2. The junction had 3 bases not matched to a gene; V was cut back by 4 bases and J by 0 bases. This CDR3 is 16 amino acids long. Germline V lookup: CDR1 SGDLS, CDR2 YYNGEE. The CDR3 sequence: CASSRGLAGSTDTQYF. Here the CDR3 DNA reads TGTGCCAGCAGCCGCGGACTAGCGGGAAGCACAGATACGCAGTATTTT.

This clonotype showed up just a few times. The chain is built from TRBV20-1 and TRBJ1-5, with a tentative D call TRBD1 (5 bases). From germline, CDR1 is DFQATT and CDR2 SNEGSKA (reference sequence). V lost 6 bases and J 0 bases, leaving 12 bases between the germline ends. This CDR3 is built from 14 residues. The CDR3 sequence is CSAATEYSNQPQHF. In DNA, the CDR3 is TGCAGTGCCGCGACAGAGTATAGCAATCAGCCCCAGCATTTT.

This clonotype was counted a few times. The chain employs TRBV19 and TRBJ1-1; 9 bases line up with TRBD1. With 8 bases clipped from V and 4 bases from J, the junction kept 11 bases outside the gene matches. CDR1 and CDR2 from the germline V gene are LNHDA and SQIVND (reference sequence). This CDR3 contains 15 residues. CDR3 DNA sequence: TGTGCCAGTGGGAGGTCCGGGACAGGGTCCACTGAAGCTTTCTTT. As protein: CASGRSGTGSTEAFF.

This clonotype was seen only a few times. The CDR3 sequence is CASGREGATIGANVLTF. The DNA of the CDR3 is TGTGCTAGTGGCCGCGAGGGGGCTACTATTGGGGCCAACGTCCTGACTTTC. The chain links TRBV12-5 to TRBJ2-6; TRBD1 matches 7 bases. Germline CDR1 and CDR2: LGHNT and FRNRAP. The CDR3 covers 17 residues. With 6 bases clipped from V and 3 bases from J, the junction kept 11 bases outside the gene matches. The variable domain in full, with the rest retrieved from reference TRBV12-5 and TRBJ2-6, is DARVTQTPRHKVTEMGQEVTMRCQPILGHNTVFWYRQTMMQGLELLAYFRNRAPLDDSGMPKDRFSAEMPDATLATLKIQPSEPRDSAVYFCASGREGATIGANVLTFGAGSRLTVL.

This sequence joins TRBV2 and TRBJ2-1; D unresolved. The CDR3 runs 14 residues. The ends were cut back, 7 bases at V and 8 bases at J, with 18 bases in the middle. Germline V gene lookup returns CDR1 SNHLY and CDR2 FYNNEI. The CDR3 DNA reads TGTGCCAGCAAGGGTGTTGCGGATTACGATGAGCAGTTCTTC. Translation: CASKGVADYDEQFF. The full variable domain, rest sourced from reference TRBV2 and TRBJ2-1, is EPEVTQTPSHQVTQMGQEVILRCVPISNHLYFYWYRQILGQKVEFLVSFYNNEISEKSEIFDDQFSVERPDGSNFTLKIRSTKLEDSAMYFCASKGVADYDEQFFGPGTRLTVL.

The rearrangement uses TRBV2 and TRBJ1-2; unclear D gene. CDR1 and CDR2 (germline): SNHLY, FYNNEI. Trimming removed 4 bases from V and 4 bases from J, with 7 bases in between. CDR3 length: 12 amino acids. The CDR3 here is CASSGSRYGYTF. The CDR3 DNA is TGTGCCAGCAGTGGGAGCCGCTATGGCTACACCTTC.

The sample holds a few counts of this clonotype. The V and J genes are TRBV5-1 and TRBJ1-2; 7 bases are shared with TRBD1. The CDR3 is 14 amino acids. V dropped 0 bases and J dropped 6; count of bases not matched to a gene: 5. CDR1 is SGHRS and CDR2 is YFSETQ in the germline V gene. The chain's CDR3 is CASSLASGGDGYTF. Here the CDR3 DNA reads TGCGCCAGCAGCTTGGCATCAGGGGGTGATGGCTACACCTTC.

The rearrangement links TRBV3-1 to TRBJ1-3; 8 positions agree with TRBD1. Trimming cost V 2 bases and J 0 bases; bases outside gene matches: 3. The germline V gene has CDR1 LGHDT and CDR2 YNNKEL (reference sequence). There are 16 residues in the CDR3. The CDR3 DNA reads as TGTGCCAGCAGCCAACGACAGGGGCGCTCTGGAAACACCATATATTTT. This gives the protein CASSQRQGRSGNTIYF.

The CDR3 DNA reads TGCAGCGTTCCTCCGGGACAGGGCCTTTGGGGGTCCCAAGAGACCCAGTACTTC. It codes for CSVPPGQGLWGSQETQYF. V gene TRBV29-1 combines with J gene TRBJ2-5; 9 bases are a match to TRBD1. V lost 5 bases, J lost 1 base, and 17 bases stayed unmatched. Germline-derived CDR1 and CDR2 are SQVTM and ANQGSEA. The CDR3 covers 18 residues.

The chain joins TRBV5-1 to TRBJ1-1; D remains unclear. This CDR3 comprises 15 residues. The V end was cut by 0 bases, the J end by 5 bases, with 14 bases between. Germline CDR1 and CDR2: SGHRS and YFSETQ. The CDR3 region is CASSLDGRPGTEAFF. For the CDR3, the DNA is TGCGCCAGCAGCTTGGACGGCAGGCCGGGGACTGAAGCTTTCTTT.

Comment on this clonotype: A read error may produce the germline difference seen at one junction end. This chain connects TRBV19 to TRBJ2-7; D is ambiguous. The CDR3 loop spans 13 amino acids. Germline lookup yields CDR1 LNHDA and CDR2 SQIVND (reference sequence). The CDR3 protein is CASSNLQAYEQYF. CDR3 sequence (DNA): TGTGCCAGTAGTAATCTCCAAGCCTACGAACAGTACTTC. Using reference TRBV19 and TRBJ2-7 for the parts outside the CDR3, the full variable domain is DGGITQSPKYLFRKEGQNVTLSCEQNLNHDAMYWYRQDPGQGLRLIYYSQIVNDFQKGDIAEGYSVSREKKESFPLTVTSAQKNPTAFYLCASSNLQAYEQYFGPGTRLTVT.

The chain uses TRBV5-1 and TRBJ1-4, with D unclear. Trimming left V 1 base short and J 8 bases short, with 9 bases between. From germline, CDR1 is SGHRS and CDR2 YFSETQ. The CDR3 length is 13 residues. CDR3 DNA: TGCGCCAGCAGCTTGCCTACAAGGGAAAAACTGTTTTTT. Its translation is CASSLPTREKLFF.

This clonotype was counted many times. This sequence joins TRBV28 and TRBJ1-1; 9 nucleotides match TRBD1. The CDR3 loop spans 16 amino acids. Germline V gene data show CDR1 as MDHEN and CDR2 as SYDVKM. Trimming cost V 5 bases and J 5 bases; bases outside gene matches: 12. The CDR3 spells CASSPRQGGPTTEAFF. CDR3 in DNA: TGTGCCAGCAGTCCCAGACAGGGGGGCCCTACGACTGAAGCTTTCTTT.

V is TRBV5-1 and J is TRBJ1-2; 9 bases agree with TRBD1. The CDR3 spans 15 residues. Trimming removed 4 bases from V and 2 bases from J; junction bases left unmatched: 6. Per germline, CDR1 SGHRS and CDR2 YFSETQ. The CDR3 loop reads CASSTGQGQNYGYTF. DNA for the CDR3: TGCGCCAGCAGCACCGGACAGGGGCAGAACTATGGCTACACCTTC.

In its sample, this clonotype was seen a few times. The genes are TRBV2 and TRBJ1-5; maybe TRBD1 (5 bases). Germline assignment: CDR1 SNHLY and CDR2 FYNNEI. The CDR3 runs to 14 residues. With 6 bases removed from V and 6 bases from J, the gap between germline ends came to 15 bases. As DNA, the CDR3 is TGTGCCAGCAGGGGGGAGCGGTCAGTTCAGCCCCAGCATTTT. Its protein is CASRGERSVQPQHF.

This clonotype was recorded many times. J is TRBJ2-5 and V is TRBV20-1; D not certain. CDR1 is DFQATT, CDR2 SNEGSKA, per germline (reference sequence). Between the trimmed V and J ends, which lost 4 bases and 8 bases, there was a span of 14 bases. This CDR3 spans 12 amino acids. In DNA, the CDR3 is TGCAGTGCTAATTACAGAACACTAACCCAGTACTTC. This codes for CSANYRTLTQYF.

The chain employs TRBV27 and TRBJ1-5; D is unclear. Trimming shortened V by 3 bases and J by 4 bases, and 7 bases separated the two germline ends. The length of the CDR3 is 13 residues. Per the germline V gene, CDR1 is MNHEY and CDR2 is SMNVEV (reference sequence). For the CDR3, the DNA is TGTGCCAGCAGTTTTTATGGTAATCAGCCCCAGCATTTT. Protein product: CASSFYGNQPQHF.

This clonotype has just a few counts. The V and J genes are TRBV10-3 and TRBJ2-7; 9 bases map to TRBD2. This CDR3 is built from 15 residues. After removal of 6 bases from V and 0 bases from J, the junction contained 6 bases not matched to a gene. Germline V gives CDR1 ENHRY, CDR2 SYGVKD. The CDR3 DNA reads TGTGCCATCAGGAGCCTAGCGGGGAGCTCCTACGAGCAGTACTTC. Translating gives CAIRSLAGSSYEQYF.

The CDR3 loop reads CASSSPRRDSNYGYTF. For the CDR3, the DNA is TGTGCCAGTAGTTCCCCTCGACGGGATTCTAACTATGGCTACACCTTC. The J gene is TRBJ1-2, the V gene TRBV19; no definite D call. The V gene lost 5 bases and the J gene lost 0 bases, with 16 bases spanning the gap. This CDR3 region has 16 residues. CDR1 LNHDA and CDR2 SQIVND come from the germline V gene (reference sequence).

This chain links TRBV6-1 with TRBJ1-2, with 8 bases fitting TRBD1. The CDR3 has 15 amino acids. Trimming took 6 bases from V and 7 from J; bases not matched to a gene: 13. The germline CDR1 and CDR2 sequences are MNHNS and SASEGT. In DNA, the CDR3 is TGTGCCAGCAGGGATACACAGGGGGGACCTAGTGGCTACACCTTC. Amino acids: CASRDTQGGPSGYTF.

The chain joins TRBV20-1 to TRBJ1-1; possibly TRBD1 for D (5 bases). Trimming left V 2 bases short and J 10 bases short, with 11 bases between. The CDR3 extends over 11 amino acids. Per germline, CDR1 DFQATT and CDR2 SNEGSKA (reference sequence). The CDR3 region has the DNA TGCAGTGCTAGATTGGGGGTTGGAGCTTTCTTT. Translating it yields CSARLGVGAFF.

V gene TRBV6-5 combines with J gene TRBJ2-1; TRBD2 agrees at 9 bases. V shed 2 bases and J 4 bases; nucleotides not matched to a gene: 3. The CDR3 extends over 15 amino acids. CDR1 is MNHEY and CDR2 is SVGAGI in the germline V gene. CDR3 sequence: CASSYTSGYYNEQFF. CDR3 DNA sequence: TGTGCCAGCAGTTACACTAGCGGGTATTACAATGAGCAGTTCTTC.